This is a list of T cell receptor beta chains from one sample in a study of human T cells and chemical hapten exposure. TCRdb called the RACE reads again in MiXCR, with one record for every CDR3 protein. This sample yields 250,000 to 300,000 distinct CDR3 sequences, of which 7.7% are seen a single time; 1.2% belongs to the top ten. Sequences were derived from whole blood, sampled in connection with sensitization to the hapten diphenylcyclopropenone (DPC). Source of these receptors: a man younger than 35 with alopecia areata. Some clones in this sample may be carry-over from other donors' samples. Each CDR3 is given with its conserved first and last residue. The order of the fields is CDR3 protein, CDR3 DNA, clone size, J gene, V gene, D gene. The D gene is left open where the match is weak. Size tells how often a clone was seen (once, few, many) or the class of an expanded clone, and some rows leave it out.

cdr3_aa: CASSQDEQGRNQPQHF
cdr3_nt: TGTGCCAGCAGCCAAGATGAACAGGGGCGGAATCAGCCCCAGCATTTT
clone_size: many
j_call: TRBJ1-5
v_call: TRBV4-2
d_call: TRBD1

cdr3_aa: CATTGTGVPSEEKLFF
cdr3_nt: TGTGCGACGACCGGGACAGGGGTCCCCTCGGAGGAAAAACTGTTTTTT
clone_size: NA
j_call: TRBJ1-4
v_call: TRBV28
d_call: TRBD1

cdr3_aa: CSPIGQGDEQFF
cdr3_nt: TGCAGCCCGATCGGACAGGGCGATGAGCAGTTCTTC
clone_size: many
j_call: TRBJ2-1
v_call: TRBV29-1
d_call: TRBD1

cdr3_aa: CASSQSRGSSYEQYF
cdr3_nt: TGCGCCAGCAGCCAATCGAGGGGGAGCTCCTACGAGCAGTACTTC
clone_size: many
j_call: TRBJ2-7
v_call: TRBV4-3
d_call: NA

cdr3_aa: CASSLVGGATDTQYF
cdr3_nt: TGTGCCAGCAGTTTAGTGGGGGGGGCCACAGATACGCAGTATTTT
clone_size: NA
j_call: TRBJ2-3
v_call: TRBV12-3/TRBV12-4
d_call: NA

cdr3_aa: CASSFQTSGGGETQYF
cdr3_nt: TGTGCCAGCAGTTTCCAGACTAGCGGGGGAGGTGAGACCCAGTACTTC
clone_size: few
j_call: TRBJ2-5
v_call: TRBV12-3/TRBV12-4
d_call: TRBD2

cdr3_aa: CASRDFRNYGYTF
cdr3_nt: TGCGCCAGCAGGGACTTCCGAAACTATGGCTACACCTTC
clone_size: many
j_call: TRBJ1-2
v_call: TRBV10-2
d_call: NA

cdr3_aa: CASSLVVSMSYGYTF
cdr3_nt: TGTGCCAGCAGCTTGGTGGTCAGCATGTCCTATGGCTACACCTTC
clone_size: many
j_call: TRBJ1-2
v_call: TRBV5-6
d_call: NA

cdr3_aa: CASSLAPNTGELFF
cdr3_nt: TGCGCCAGCAGCTTGGCCCCGAACACCGGGGAGCTGTTTTTT
clone_size: few
j_call: TRBJ2-2
v_call: TRBV5-1
d_call: NA

cdr3_aa: CASSSTGVSYEQYF
cdr3_nt: TGTGCCAGCAGCTCTACCGGGGTTTCCTACGAGCAGTACTTC
clone_size: few
j_call: TRBJ2-7
v_call: TRBV7-9
d_call: NA

cdr3_aa: CSARIAGASYEQYF
cdr3_nt: TGCAGTGCTAGAATAGCGGGGGCATCCTACGAGCAGTACTTC
clone_size: many
j_call: TRBJ2-7
v_call: TRBV20-1
d_call: TRBD2

cdr3_aa: CASSLVRTGFYEQYF
cdr3_nt: TGTGCCAGCAGCTTAGTTAGGACAGGGTTCTACGAGCAGTACTTC
clone_size: many
j_call: TRBJ2-7
v_call: TRBV11-2
d_call: TRBD1

cdr3_aa: CASSLAVGAYYGYTF
cdr3_nt: TGTGCCAGCAGCTTAGCTGTGGGGGCTTACTATGGCTACACCTTC
clone_size: NA
j_call: TRBJ1-2
v_call: TRBV7-9
d_call: NA

cdr3_aa: CASSTRRGSSYNEQFF
cdr3_nt: TGTGCCAGCAGCACTAGACGCGGAAGCTCCTACAATGAGCAGTTCTTC
clone_size: NA
j_call: TRBJ2-1
v_call: TRBV6-5
d_call: NA

cdr3_aa: CASSRLAATYEQYF
cdr3_nt: TGTGCCAGCAGCCGACTAGCGGCTACCTACGAGCAGTACTTC
clone_size: NA
j_call: TRBJ2-7
v_call: TRBV7-9
d_call: TRBD2

cdr3_aa: CASSLRRTQETQYF
cdr3_nt: TGTGCCAGCAGCTTAAGGCGGACCCAAGAGACCCAGTACTTC
clone_size: few
j_call: TRBJ2-5
v_call: TRBV7-2
d_call: NA

cdr3_aa: CASSRQGRDNEQFF
cdr3_nt: TGCGCCAGCAGCCGACAGGGGAGAGACAATGAGCAGTTCTTC
clone_size: few
j_call: TRBJ2-1
v_call: TRBV5-1
d_call: TRBD1

cdr3_aa: CASSPRGALKTQYF
cdr3_nt: TGTGCCAGCAGCCCGCGGGGGGCTTTGAAGACCCAGTACTTC
clone_size: NA
j_call: TRBJ2-5
v_call: TRBV7-9
d_call: TRBD2

cdr3_aa: CASSSTRGANTEAFF
cdr3_nt: TGTGCCAGCAGCTCGACCAGGGGAGCGAACACTGAAGCTTTCTTT
clone_size: NA
j_call: TRBJ1-1
v_call: TRBV5-6
d_call: NA

cdr3_aa: CASKWTGTNQPQHF
cdr3_nt: TGTGCCAGCAAGTGGACAGGGACCAATCAGCCCCAGCATTTT
clone_size: few
j_call: TRBJ1-5
v_call: TRBV12-3/TRBV12-4
d_call: TRBD1

cdr3_aa: CASSLESGNEQFF
cdr3_nt: TGCGCCAGCAGCTTGGAGAGTGGGAATGAGCAGTTCTTC
clone_size: NA
j_call: TRBJ2-1
v_call: TRBV5-1
d_call: NA

cdr3_aa: CASSGHLQETQYF
cdr3_nt: TGCGCCAGCAGTGGACACCTCCAAGAGACCCAGTACTTC
clone_size: many
j_call: TRBJ2-5
v_call: TRBV10-2
d_call: NA

cdr3_aa: CASSPGAGEQFF
cdr3_nt: TGTGCCAGCAGCCCGGGGGCAGGTGAGCAGTTCTTC
clone_size: few
j_call: TRBJ2-1
v_call: TRBV6-2/TRBV6-3
d_call: NA

cdr3_aa: CASSQVQGGFHEQFF
cdr3_nt: TGTGCCAGCAGCCAAGTCCAAGGGGGTTTCCATGAGCAGTTCTTC
clone_size: few
j_call: TRBJ2-1
v_call: TRBV3-1
d_call: NA

cdr3_aa: CASRGQGTEGYTF
cdr3_nt: TGTGCCAGCCGGGGACAGGGGACGGAAGGCTACACCTTC
clone_size: few
j_call: TRBJ1-2
v_call: TRBV4-2
d_call: TRBD1

cdr3_aa: CASSLPRDSPEAFF
cdr3_nt: TGTGCCAGCAGCTTACCTCGGGACAGCCCTGAAGCTTTCTTT
clone_size: NA
j_call: TRBJ1-1
v_call: TRBV7-9
d_call: TRBD1

cdr3_aa: CASGKKRFVETNEKLFF
cdr3_nt: TGTGCCAGCGGAAAGAAGAGGTTCGTCGAAACTAATGAAAAACTGTTTTTT
clone_size: many
j_call: TRBJ1-4
v_call: TRBV9
d_call: NA

cdr3_aa: CASSLAQPFSTDTQYF
cdr3_nt: TGTGCCAGCAGCTTAGCCCAGCCCTTCAGCACAGATACGCAGTATTTT
clone_size: many
j_call: TRBJ2-3
v_call: TRBV7-9
d_call: NA

cdr3_aa: CASSSTGADTQYF
cdr3_nt: TGTGCCAGCAGCAGTACAGGGGCGGATACGCAGTATTTT
clone_size: few
j_call: TRBJ2-3
v_call: TRBV5-4
d_call: TRBD1

cdr3_aa: CASSLVGSRDIWNSPLHF
cdr3_nt: TGTGCCAGCAGCTTAGTAGGTAGCAGAGACATATGGAATTCACCCCTCCACTTT
clone_size: NA
j_call: TRBJ1-6
v_call: TRBV7-2
d_call: NA

cdr3_aa: CASSLNAAITDTQYF
cdr3_nt: TGTGCCAGCAGCTTAAACGCAGCTATTACAGATACGCAGTATTTT
clone_size: few
j_call: TRBJ2-3
v_call: TRBV7-9
d_call: NA

cdr3_aa: CASSYVGASGANVLTF
cdr3_nt: TGTGCCAGCAGTTACGTAGGGGCCTCTGGGGCCAACGTCCTGACTTTC
clone_size: few
j_call: TRBJ2-6
v_call: TRBV6-5
d_call: NA

cdr3_aa: CASSGRVDSTEAFF
cdr3_nt: TGTGCCAGCAGCGGCAGGGTGGATAGCACTGAAGCTTTCTTT
clone_size: NA
j_call: TRBJ1-1
v_call: TRBV6-2/TRBV6-3
d_call: NA

cdr3_aa: CASSLARPKSTDTQYF
cdr3_nt: TGTGCCAGCAGCCTCGCCCGTCCGAAATCCACAGATACGCAGTATTTT
clone_size: few
j_call: TRBJ2-3
v_call: TRBV28
d_call: NA

cdr3_aa: CASSYINTGELFF
cdr3_nt: TGTGCCAGCAGTTACATAAACACCGGGGAGCTGTTTTTT
clone_size: many
j_call: TRBJ2-2
v_call: TRBV6-5
d_call: NA

cdr3_aa: CASSYFSRDTQYF
cdr3_nt: TGTGCCAGCAGCTATTTTAGTCGAGATACGCAGTATTTT
clone_size: few
j_call: TRBJ2-3
v_call: TRBV13
d_call: NA

cdr3_aa: CASRPRPHAPQHF
cdr3_nt: TGTGCCAGCAGGCCCCGACCTCACGCCCCGCAGCATTTT
clone_size: NA
j_call: TRBJ1-5
v_call: TRBV28
d_call: NA

cdr3_aa: CASTTWRDGGPYNEQFF
cdr3_nt: TGTGCCAGCACCACCTGGAGGGATGGGGGACCCTACAATGAGCAGTTCTTC
clone_size: few
j_call: TRBJ2-1
v_call: TRBV28
d_call: NA

cdr3_aa: CASSHMQETQYF
cdr3_nt: TGCGCCAGCAGCCATATGCAAGAGACCCAGTACTTC
clone_size: NA
j_call: TRBJ2-5
v_call: TRBV4-1
d_call: NA

cdr3_aa: CASSSGTANYGYTF
cdr3_nt: TGTGCCAGCAGTTCGGGGACTGCTAACTATGGCTACACCTTC
clone_size: many
j_call: TRBJ1-2
v_call: TRBV28
d_call: NA

cdr3_aa: CASSYGQGISFF
cdr3_nt: TGCGCCAGCAGTTACGGACAGGGAATATCGTTCTTC
clone_size: few
j_call: TRBJ2-1
v_call: TRBV5-1
d_call: TRBD1

cdr3_aa: CASSFGSSNQPQHF
cdr3_nt: TGTGCCAGCAGCTTCGGGTCTAGCAATCAGCCCCAGCATTTT
clone_size: many
j_call: TRBJ1-5
v_call: TRBV11-2
d_call: NA

cdr3_aa: CASSSLGQGGNQPQHF
cdr3_nt: TGTGCCAGCAGCTCCCTAGGGCAGGGAGGCAATCAGCCCCAGCATTTT
clone_size: few
j_call: TRBJ1-5
v_call: TRBV7-9
d_call: NA

cdr3_aa: CSLTRGTGDTDTQYF
cdr3_nt: TGCAGCCTAACGAGGGGGACAGGGGACACAGATACGCAGTATTTT
clone_size: many
j_call: TRBJ2-3
v_call: TRBV29-1
d_call: TRBD1

cdr3_aa: CASSSDGGVQPQHF
cdr3_nt: TGTGCCAGCAGCTCGGACGGAGGAGTTCAGCCCCAGCATTTT
clone_size: NA
j_call: TRBJ1-5
v_call: TRBV7-9
d_call: NA

cdr3_aa: CASSPGSGETQYF
cdr3_nt: TGTGCCAGCAGTCCTGGGTCAGGGGAGACCCAGTACTTC
clone_size: few
j_call: TRBJ2-5
v_call: TRBV6-5
d_call: NA

cdr3_aa: CASSQDLEGNQPQHF
cdr3_nt: TGTGCCAGCAGCCAAGATTTAGAGGGGAATCAGCCCCAGCATTTT
clone_size: many
j_call: TRBJ1-5
v_call: TRBV4-2
d_call: NA

cdr3_aa: CASSPISSAYYGYTF
cdr3_nt: TGTGCCAGCAGCCCAATTTCTTCAGCTTACTATGGCTACACCTTC
clone_size: NA
j_call: TRBJ1-2
v_call: TRBV9
d_call: NA

cdr3_aa: CASSLDAGGRNEQFF
cdr3_nt: TGTGCCAGCAGCTTAGACGCGGGGGGGCGGAATGAGCAGTTCTTC
clone_size: NA
j_call: TRBJ2-1
v_call: TRBV7-2
d_call: TRBD2

cdr3_aa: CASSLGGPLNTEAFF
cdr3_nt: TGTGCCAGCAGTCTGGGGGGCCCGTTAAACACTGAAGCTTTCTTT
clone_size: NA
j_call: TRBJ1-1
v_call: TRBV27
d_call: NA